The source of this T cell receptor beta chain is a study of blood T cell repertoires in COVID-19. Study summary: Sources were T cells, B-cell-depleted T cells, or PBMCs; the material itself was cDNA or gDNA.

This CDR3 has 12 residues. Trimming took off 6 bases at V and 9 bases at J, with 12 bases between the two ends. CDR1 is MNHEY and CDR2 is SMNVEV in the germline V gene (reference sequence). This clone was recorded once. The study drew participants aged about 18 to 89 years from roughly 25 US areas. Donors were grouped by their self-reported clinical history. Libraries were prepared by immunoSEQ multiplex PCR; TCRdb keeps only in-frame clonotypes and omits some of them. Of roughly 280,000 clones in the sample, 88% were seen once. The rearrangement links TRBV27 to TRBJ2-1; D uncertain. The receptor comes from a woman in her fifties or sixties who had recovered from COVID-19. Specimen: PBMCs or T cells enriched from blood (not recorded which). The CDR3 loop is CASSLGRGEQFF. CDR3 DNA sequence: TGTGCCAGCAGCCTTGGAAGAGGTGAGCAGTTCTTC.